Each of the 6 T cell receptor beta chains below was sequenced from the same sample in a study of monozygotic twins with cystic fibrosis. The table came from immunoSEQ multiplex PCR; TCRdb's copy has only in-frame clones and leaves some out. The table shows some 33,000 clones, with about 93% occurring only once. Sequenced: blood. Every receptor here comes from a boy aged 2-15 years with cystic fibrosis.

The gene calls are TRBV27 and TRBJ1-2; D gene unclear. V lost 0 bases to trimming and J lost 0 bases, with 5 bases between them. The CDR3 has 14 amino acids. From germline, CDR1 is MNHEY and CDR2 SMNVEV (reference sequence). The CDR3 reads CASSLSFSNYGYTF. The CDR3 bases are TGTGCCAGCAGTTTATCTTTCTCTAACTATGGCTACACCTTC.

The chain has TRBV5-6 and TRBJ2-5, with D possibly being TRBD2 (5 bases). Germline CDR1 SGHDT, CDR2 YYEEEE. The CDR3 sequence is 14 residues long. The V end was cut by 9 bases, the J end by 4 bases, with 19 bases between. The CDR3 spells CATGQRVTGETQYF. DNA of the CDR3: TGTGCCACCGGGCAGAGGGTTACGGGAGAGACCCAGTACTTC.

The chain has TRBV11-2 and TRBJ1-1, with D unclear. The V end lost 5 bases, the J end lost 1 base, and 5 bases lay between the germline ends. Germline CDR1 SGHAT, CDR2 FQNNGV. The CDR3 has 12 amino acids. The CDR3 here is CASSPPNTEAFF. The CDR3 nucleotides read TGTGCCAGCAGCCCACCGAACACTGAAGCTTTCTTT. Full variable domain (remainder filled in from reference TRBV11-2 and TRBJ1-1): EAGVAQSPRYKIIEKRQSVAFWCNPISGHATLYWYQQILGQGPKLLIQFQNNGVVDDSQLPKDRFSAERLKGVDSTLKIQPAKLEDSAVYLCASSPPNTEAFFGQGTRLTVV.

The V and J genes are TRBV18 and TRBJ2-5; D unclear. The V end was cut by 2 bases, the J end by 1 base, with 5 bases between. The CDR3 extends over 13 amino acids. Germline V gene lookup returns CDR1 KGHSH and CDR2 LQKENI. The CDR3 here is CASSPGFQETQYF. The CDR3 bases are TGTGCCAGCTCACCAGGATTCCAAGAGACCCAGTACTTC.

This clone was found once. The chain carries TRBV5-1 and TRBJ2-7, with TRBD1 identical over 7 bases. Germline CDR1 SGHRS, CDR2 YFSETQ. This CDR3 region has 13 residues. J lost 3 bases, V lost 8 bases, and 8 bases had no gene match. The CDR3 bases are TGCGCCAGTGCTCCGGGACAGAGCTACGAGCAGTACTTC. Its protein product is CASAPGQSYEQYF.

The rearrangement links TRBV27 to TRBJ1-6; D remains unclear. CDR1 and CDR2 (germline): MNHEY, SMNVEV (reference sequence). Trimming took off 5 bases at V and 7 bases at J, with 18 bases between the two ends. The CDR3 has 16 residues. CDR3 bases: TGTGCCAGCAGTCCCCCCGGGGTGCGTGGGAATTCACCCCTCCACTTT. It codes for CASSPPGVRGNSPLHF.